The entry that follows covers one T cell receptor (beta chain) sequence. The V gene's germline CDR1 is SQVTM and CDR2 ANQGSEA. This CDR3 spans 14 amino acids. Between the trimmed V and J ends, which lost 5 bases and 6 bases, there was a span of 20 bases. This entry comes from a study of T cell repertoires in cytomegalovirus infection. TCRdb reprocessed the reads with MiXCR, giving one entry per CDR3 protein. The data show roughly 230,000 distinct CDR3 sequences, with about 12% seen just once and 1.5% to 2% held by the top ten. Material: PBMCs. J is TRBJ2-7 and V is TRBV29-1; D may be TRBD1 (7 bases). The receptor was isolated from a human donor in good health (CMV status not recorded). Some clones in this sample may be carry-over from other donors' samples. The CDR3 region has the DNA TGCAGCGTTCCTTTGGGGGGACAGCCTGGCGAGCAGTACTTC. Amino acid sequence: CSVPLGGQPGEQYF.